This paragraph reports one T cell receptor (beta chain). Its target is unknown. This specimen comes from a study of radiotherapy plus CTLA-4 blockade in lung cancer. Study-wide results and caveats: Interferon-beta and early blood T cell clone dynamics reportedly predicted response best. Tumor-origin TCR clones grew in blood after radiotherapy plus ipilimumab.

Measured with immunoSEQ multiplex PCR; TCRdb has only the in-frame clones, and not every one. The data contain 26,000 or so clones, 79% of them singletons. The V end lost 8 bases, the J end lost 10 bases, and 18 bases lay between the germline ends. This CDR3 has 12 amino acids. Germline V gene sequence: CDR1 SQVTM, CDR2 ANQGSEA. The TCR comes from a human donor with non-small cell lung cancer that progressed on radiotherapy plus ipilimumab. This chain links TRBV29-1 with TRBJ2-1; D may be TRBD2 (5 bases). The sequencing here drew on peripheral blood, taken from a patient treated with radiotherapy plus ipilimumab. The chain's CDR3 is CSSGVPLGEQFF. As DNA, the CDR3 is TGCAGCTCCGGGGTACCTTTAGGGGAGCAGTTCTTC.